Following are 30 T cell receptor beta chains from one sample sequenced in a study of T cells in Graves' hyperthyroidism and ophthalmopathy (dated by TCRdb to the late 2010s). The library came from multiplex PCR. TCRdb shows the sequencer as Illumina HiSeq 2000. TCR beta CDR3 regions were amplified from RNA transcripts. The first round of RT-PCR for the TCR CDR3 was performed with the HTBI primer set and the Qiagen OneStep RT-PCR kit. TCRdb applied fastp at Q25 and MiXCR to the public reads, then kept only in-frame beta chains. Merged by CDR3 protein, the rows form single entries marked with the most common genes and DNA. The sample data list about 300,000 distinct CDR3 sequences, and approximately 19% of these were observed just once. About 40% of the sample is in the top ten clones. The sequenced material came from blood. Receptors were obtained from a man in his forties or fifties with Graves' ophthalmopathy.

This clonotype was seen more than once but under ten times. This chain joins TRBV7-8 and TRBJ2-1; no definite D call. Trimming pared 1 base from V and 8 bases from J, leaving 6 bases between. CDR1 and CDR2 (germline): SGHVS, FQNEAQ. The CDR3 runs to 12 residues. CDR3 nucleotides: TGTGCCAGCAGCTTAGATTTTGATGAGCAGTTCTTC. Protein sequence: CASSLDFDEQFF.

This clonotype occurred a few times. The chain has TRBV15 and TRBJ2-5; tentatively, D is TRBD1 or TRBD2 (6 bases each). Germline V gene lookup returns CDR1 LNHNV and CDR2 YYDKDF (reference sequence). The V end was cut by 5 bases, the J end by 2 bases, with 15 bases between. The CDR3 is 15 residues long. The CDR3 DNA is TGTGCCACCAGCGAGAGGGGGGAGACTCAAGAGACCCAGTACTTC. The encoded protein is CATSERGETQETQYF.

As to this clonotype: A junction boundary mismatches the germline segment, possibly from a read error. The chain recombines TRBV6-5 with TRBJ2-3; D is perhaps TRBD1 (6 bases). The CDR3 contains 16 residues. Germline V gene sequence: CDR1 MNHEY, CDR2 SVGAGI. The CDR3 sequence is CASSYSTAQGSDTQYF. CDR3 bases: TGTGCCAGCAGTTACTCGACCGCACAGGGTTCGGATACACAGTATTTT.

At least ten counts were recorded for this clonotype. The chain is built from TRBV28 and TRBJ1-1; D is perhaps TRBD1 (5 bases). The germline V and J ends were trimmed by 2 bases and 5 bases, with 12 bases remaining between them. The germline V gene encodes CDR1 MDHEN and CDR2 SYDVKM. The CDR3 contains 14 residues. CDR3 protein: CASSLMGGRTEAFF. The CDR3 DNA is TGTGCCAGCAGTTTAATGGGGGGTCGGACTGAAGCTTTCTTT. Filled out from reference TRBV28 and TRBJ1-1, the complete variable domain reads DVKVTQSSRYLVKRTGEKVFLECVQDMDHENMFWYRQDPGLGLRLIYFSYDVKMKEKGDIPEGYSVSREKKERFSLILESASTNQTSMYLCASSLMGGRTEAFFGQGTRLTVV.

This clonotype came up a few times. The CDR3 loop reads CASSLSGRKTDTQYF. The DNA for the CDR3 is TGTGCCAGCAGTTTAAGCGGGAGAAAAACAGATACGCAGTATTTT. The chain links TRBV12-3 or TRBV12-4 to TRBJ2-3; the match to TRBD2 covers 8 bases. The CDR3 is made up of 15 amino acids. V lost 2 bases, J lost 3 bases, and 4 bases stayed unmatched.

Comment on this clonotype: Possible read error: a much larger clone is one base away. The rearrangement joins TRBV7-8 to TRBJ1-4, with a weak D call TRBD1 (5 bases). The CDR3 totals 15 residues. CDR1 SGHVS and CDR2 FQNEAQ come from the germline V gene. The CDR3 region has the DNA TGTACCAGCAGCTCTGGGGGAGAAACTAATGAAAAACTGTTTTTT. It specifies CTSSSGGETNEKLFF.

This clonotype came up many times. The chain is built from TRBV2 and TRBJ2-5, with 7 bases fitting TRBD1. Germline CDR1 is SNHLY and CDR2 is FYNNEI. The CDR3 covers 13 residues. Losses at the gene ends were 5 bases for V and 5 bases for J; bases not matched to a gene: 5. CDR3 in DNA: TGTGCCAGCAGTCCCGACAGGGTTGAGACCCAGTACTTC. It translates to CASSPDRVETQYF.

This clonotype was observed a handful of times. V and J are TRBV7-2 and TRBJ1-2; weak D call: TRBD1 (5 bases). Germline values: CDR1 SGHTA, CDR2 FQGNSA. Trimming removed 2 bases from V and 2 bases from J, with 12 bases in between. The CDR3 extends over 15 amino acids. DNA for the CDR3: TGTGCCAGCAGCTTATCTGGGACCTCAAACTATGGCTACACCTTC. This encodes CASSLSGTSNYGYTF.

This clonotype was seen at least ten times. CDR3 loop: CASSLGSPNTEAFF. In DNA, the CDR3 is TGTGCCAGCAGTTTGGGGAGCCCGAACACTGAAGCTTTCTTT. The J gene is TRBJ1-1, the V gene TRBV12-3 or TRBV12-4; D is undetermined. There are 14 residues in the CDR3. V dropped 3 bases and J dropped 1 base, with 9 bases sitting between them.

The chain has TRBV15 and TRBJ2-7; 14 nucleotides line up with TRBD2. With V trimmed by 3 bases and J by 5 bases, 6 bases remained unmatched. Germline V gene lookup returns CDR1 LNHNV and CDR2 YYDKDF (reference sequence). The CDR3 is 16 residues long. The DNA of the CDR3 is TGTGCCACCAGCAGTTGGACTAGCGGGAGGCTAAACGAGCAGTACTTC. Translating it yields CATSSWTSGRLNEQYF.

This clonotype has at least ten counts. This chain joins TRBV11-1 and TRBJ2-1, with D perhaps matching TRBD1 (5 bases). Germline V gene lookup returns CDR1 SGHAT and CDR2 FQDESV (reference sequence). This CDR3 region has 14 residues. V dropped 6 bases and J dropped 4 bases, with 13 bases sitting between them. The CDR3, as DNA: TGTGCCAGCAGGCCCCGGACACGTTACAATGAGCAGTTCTTC. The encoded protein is CASRPRTRYNEQFF.

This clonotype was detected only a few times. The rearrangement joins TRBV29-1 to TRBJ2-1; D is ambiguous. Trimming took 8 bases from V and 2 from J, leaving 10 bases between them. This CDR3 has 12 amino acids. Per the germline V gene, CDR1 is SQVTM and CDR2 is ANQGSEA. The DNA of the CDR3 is TGCAGCTTCTGGGCAGCCTACAATGAGCAGTTCTTC. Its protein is CSFWAAYNEQFF.

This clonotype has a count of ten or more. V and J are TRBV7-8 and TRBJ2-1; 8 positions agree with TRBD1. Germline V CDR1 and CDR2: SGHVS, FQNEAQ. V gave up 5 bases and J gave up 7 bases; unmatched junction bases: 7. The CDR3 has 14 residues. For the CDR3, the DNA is TGTGCCAGCAGCCCACGGACAGGGAGAAATGAGCAGTTCTTC. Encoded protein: CASSPRTGRNEQFF.

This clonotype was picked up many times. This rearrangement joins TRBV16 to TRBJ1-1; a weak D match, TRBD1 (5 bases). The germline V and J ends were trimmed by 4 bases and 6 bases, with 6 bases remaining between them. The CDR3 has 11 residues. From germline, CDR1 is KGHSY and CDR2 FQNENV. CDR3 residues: CASSRGPEAFF. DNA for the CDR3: TGTGCCAGCAGCCGGGGACCTGAAGCTTTCTTT.

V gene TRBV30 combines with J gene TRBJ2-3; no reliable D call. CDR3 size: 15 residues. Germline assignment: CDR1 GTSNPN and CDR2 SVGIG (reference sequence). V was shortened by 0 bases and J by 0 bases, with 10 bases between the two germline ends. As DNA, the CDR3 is TGTGCCTGGAGTGTATTGAGACCTAGCACAGATACGCAGTATTTT. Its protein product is CAWSVLRPSTDTQYF.

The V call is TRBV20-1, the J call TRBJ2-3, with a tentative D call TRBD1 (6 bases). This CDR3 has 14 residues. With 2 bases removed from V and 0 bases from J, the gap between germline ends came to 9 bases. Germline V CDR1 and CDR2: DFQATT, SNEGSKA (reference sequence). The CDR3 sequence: CSARTGHSTDTQYF. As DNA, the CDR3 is TGCAGTGCTAGAACGGGACACAGCACAGATACGCAGTATTTT.

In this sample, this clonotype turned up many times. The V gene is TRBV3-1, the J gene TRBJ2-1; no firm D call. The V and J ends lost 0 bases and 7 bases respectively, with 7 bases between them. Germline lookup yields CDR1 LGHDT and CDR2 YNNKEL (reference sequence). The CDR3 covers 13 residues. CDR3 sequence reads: CASSQEGSNEQFF. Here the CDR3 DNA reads TGTGCCAGCAGCCAAGAAGGGTCGAATGAGCAGTTCTTC.

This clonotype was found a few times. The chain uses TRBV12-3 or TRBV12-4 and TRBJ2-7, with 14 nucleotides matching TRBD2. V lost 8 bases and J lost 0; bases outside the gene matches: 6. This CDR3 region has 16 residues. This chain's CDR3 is CASGTGTSGSSYEQYF. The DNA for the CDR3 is TGTGCCAGCGGTACCGGGACTAGCGGGAGCTCCTACGAGCAGTACTTC.

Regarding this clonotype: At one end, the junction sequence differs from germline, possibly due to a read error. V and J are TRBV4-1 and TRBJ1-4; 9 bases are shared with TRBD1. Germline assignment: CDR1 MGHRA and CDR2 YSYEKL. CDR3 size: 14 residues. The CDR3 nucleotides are TGCGCCAGCAGCCAGGGACAGGGTAATAAAAAACTGTTTTTT. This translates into CASSQGQGNKKLFF.

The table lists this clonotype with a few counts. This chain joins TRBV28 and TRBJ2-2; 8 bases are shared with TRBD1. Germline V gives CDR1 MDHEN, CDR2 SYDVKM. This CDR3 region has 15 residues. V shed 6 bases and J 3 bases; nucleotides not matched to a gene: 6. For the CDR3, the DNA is TGTGCCAGCAGGCCTCGGACAGGGCACACCGGGGAGCTGTTTTTT. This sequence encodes CASRPRTGHTGELFF.

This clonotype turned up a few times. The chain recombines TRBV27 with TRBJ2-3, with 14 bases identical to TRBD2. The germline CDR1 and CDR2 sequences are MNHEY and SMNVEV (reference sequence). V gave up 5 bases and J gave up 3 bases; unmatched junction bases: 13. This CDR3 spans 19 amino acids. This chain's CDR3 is CASSPGLAGVSLGTDTQYF. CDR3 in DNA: TGTGCCAGCAGTCCGGGACTAGCGGGAGTGAGTCTCGGGACAGATACGCAGTATTTT.

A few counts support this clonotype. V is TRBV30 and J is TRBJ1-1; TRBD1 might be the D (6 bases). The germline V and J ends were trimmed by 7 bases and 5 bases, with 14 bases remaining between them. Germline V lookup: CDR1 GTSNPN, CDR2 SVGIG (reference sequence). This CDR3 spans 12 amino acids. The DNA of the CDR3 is TGTGCCTCCCACTCGGGGGCGACTGAAGCTTTCTTT. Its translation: CASHSGATEAFF. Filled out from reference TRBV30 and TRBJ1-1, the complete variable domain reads SQTIHQWPATLVQPVGSPLSLECTVEGTSNPNLYWYRQAAGRGLQLLFYSVGIGQISSEVPQNLSASRPQDRQFILSSKKLLLSDSGFYLCASHSGATEAFFGQGTRLTVV.

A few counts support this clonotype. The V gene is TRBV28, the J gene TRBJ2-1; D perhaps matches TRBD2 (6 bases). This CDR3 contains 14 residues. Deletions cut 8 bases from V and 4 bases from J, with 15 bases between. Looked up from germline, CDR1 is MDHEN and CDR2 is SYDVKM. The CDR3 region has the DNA TGTGCCAGCTGGGAGGATCGGACTTACAATGAGCAGTTCTTC. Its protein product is CASWEDRTYNEQFF.

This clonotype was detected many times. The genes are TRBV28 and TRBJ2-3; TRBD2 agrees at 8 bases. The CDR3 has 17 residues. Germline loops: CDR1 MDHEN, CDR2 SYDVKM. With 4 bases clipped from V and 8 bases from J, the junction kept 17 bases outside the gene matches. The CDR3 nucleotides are TGTGCCAGCAGTTCCTTATATAGCGGGAACTGGTATGGTACGCAGTATTTT. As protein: CASSSLYSGNWYGTQYF.

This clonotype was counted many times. This CDR3 reads CASSLDSNRAYEQYF. As DNA, the CDR3 is TGCGCCAGCAGCTTGGACAGCAACCGCGCCTACGAGCAGTACTTC. This chain uses TRBV5-1 with TRBJ2-7; D gene uncertain. CDR3 size: 15 residues. The germline V gene has CDR1 SGHRS and CDR2 YFSETQ. With 0 bases removed from V and 2 bases from J, the gap between germline ends came to 12 bases.

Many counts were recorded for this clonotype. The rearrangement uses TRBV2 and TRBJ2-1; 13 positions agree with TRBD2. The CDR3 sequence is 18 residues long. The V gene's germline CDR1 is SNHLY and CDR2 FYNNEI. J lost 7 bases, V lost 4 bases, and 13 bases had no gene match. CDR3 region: CASSVSSRGLAGANEQFF. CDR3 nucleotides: TGTGCCAGCAGTGTAAGCTCGCGCGGACTAGCGGGAGCGAATGAGCAGTTCTTC.

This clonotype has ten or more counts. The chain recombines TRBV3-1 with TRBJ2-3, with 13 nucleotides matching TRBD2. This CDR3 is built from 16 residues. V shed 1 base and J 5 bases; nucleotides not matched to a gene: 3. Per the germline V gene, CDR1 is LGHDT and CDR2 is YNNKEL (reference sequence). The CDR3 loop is CASSQGTSGRGDTQYF. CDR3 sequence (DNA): TGTGCCAGCAGCCAAGGGACTAGCGGGAGAGGAGATACGCAGTATTTT.

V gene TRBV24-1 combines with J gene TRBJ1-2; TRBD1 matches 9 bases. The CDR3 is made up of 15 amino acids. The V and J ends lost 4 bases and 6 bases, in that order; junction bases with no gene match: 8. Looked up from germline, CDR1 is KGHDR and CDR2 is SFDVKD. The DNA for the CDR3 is TGTGCCACCAGTGACCGCCGGGACAGGGACAATGGCTACACCTTC. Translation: CATSDRRDRDNGYTF.

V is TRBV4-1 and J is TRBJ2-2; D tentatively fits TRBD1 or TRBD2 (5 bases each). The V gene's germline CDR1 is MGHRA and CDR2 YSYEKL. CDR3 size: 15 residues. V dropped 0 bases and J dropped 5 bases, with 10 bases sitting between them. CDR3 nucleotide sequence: TGCGCCAGCAGCCAAGATTGGGACGTTACCGGGGAGCTGTTTTTT. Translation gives CASSQDWDVTGELFF.

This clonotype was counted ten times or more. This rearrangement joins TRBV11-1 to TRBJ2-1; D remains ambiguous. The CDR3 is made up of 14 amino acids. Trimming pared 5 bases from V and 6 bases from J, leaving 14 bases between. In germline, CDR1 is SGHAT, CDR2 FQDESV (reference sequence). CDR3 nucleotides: TGTGCCAGCAGCCCCCACGAAGGGCGCAATGAGCAGTTCTTC. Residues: CASSPHEGRNEQFF. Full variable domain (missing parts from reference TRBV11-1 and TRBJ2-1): EAEVAQSPRYKITEKSQAVAFWCDPISGHATLYWYRQILGQGPELLVQFQDESVVDDSQLPKDRFSAERLKGVDSTLKIQPAELGDSAMYLCASSPHEGRNEQFFGPGTRLTVL.